A single T cell receptor beta chain is shown here with its context. Clones were read by immunoSEQ multiplex PCR, and TCRdb kept only the in-frame ones, dropping some. Here the sample spans approximately 280,000 clones, more than 85% being singletons. This specimen comes from a study of blood T cell repertoires in COVID-19. This CDR3 is 15 amino acids long. V was shortened by 5 bases and J by 7 bases, with 18 bases between the two germline ends. In germline, CDR1 is MDHEN, CDR2 SYDVKM. The chain links TRBV28 to TRBJ1-3; D not certain. The TCR was taken from a man aged 35 to 55 with acute or convalescent COVID-19. Sequenced input: peripheral blood. CDR3 residues: CASSGVGLTGNTIYF. CDR3 in DNA: TGTGCCAGCAGTGGCGTCGGACTAACGGGGAACACCATATATTTT. Complete variable domain (other parts from reference TRBV28 and TRBJ1-3): DVKVTQSSRYLVKRTGEKVFLECVQDMDHENMFWYRQDPGLGLRLIYFSYDVKMKEKGDIPEGYSVSREKKERFSLILESASTNQTSMYLCASSGVGLTGNTIYFGEGSWLTVV.